The 15 T cell receptor beta chains below all came from one sample that was sequenced in a study of T cells in Graves' hyperthyroidism and ophthalmopathy. RNA transcripts served as the template for amplifying TCR beta CDR3 regions. HTBI primers drove first-round RT-PCR of the TCR CDR3. TCRdb recomputed calls from the multiplex PCR reads with MiXCR, one row per CDR3 protein. The sample holds roughly 300,000 distinct CDR3 sequences, 25% seen once. Material for sequencing was blood. Receptor source: a man in his forties with Graves' hyperthyroidism that later progressed to Graves' ophthalmopathy.

The V and J genes are TRBV2 and TRBJ2-5, with TRBD2 identical over 13 bases. The CDR3 totals 15 residues. J lost 7 bases, V lost 6 bases, and 8 bases had no gene match. Germline CDR1 and CDR2: SNHLY and FYNNEI. Here the CDR3 reads CASSQRTSGRGTQYF. CDR3 bases: TGTGCCAGCAGCCAACGGACTAGCGGGAGAGGGACCCAGTACTTC.

This clonotype was found many times. A junction boundary mismatches the germline segment, possibly from a read error. CDR3 amino acids: CASSSHKVF. CDR3 DNA: TGTGCCAGCAGTTCACACAAGGTTTTC. The rearrangement uses TRBV28 and TRBJ2-7; no firm D call. Germline V lookup: CDR1 MDHEN, CDR2 SYDVKM. This CDR3 contains 9 residues.

The sample holds many counts of this clonotype. The rearrangement uses TRBV28 and TRBJ1-5; D is undetermined. Germline values: CDR1 MDHEN, CDR2 SYDVKM. The CDR3 covers 14 residues. The V gene lost 8 bases and the J gene lost 2 bases, with 13 bases spanning the gap. The CDR3 protein is CASRHDLGNQPQHF. The CDR3, as DNA: TGTGCCAGCCGACACGACTTGGGCAATCAGCCCCAGCATTTT. Variable domain in full (rest from reference TRBV28 and TRBJ1-5): DVKVTQSSRYLVKRTGEKVFLECVQDMDHENMFWYRQDPGLGLRLIYFSYDVKMKEKGDIPEGYSVSREKKERFSLILESASTNQTSMYLCASRHDLGNQPQHFGDGTRLSIL.

This clonotype was seen ten or more times. The chain combines TRBV10-3 with TRBJ2-7, with TRBD2 matching 11 bases. CDR3 length: 15 amino acids. CDR1 ENHRY and CDR2 SYGVKD come from the germline V gene. V trimming: 4 bases; J trimming: 0 bases; junction bases outside the gene matches: 2. Here the CDR3 DNA reads TGTGCCATCAGTGGGACTAGCGGGCCCTCCTACGAGCAGTACTTC. Its protein product is CAISGTSGPSYEQYF.

This clonotype has ten or more counts. The genes are TRBV2 and TRBJ2-5; 7 bases fit TRBD2. The CDR3 sequence is 14 residues long. Germline V gene lookup returns CDR1 SNHLY and CDR2 FYNNEI. The V and J ends lost 7 bases and 2 bases, in that order; junction bases with no gene match: 7. CDR3: CASTWEGVQETQYF. DNA of the CDR3: TGTGCCAGCACCTGGGAGGGCGTACAAGAGACCCAGTACTTC.

In this sample, this clonotype turned up many times. The genes are TRBV20-1 and TRBJ1-5; D gene uncertain. Deletions cut 0 bases from V and 0 bases from J, with 9 bases between. The CDR3 extends over 15 amino acids. Per germline, CDR1 DFQATT and CDR2 SNEGSKA (reference sequence). The CDR3 is CSARDFLNSNQPQHF. The CDR3, as DNA: TGCAGTGCTAGAGATTTCCTAAATAGCAATCAGCCCCAGCATTTT.

The chain carries TRBV24-1 and TRBJ1-2; 8 nucleotides align to TRBD1. V was pared by 4 bases and J by 4 bases, with 10 bases of the junction left unmatched. Germline V gives CDR1 KGHDR, CDR2 SFDVKD. The CDR3 loop spans 16 amino acids. For the CDR3, the DNA is TGTGCCACCAGTGACCCTCGACAGGGGCTCAGCTATGGCTACACCTTC. As protein: CATSDPRQGLSYGYTF.

Only a few counts were recorded for this clonotype. This could be a read error, since a much larger clone is one nucleotide away. The chain recombines TRBV7-2 with TRBJ2-7; D not certain. V lost 6 bases and J lost 3, with 9 bases in between. The CDR3 has 12 residues. CDR1 is SGHTA, CDR2 FQGNSA, per germline. The DNA for the CDR3 is TGTGCCAGCAGTCTTATTAACTACGAGCAGTACTTC. This translates into CASSLINYEQYF.

V gene TRBV6-1 combines with J gene TRBJ1-2; 7 bases line up with TRBD1. V trimming: 6 bases; J trimming: 5 bases; junction bases outside the gene matches: 9. From germline, CDR1 is MNHNS and CDR2 SASEGT. The CDR3 totals 14 residues. This CDR3 reads CASSGTVELYGYTF. CDR3 nucleotides: TGTGCCAGCAGCGGGACAGTCGAGTTGTATGGCTACACCTTC.

The rearrangement joins TRBV27 to TRBJ1-3; D is unclear. Germline-derived CDR1 and CDR2 are MNHEY and SMNVEV (reference sequence). This CDR3 has 13 amino acids. V was pared by 8 bases and J by 4 bases, with 12 bases between. CDR3 DNA: TGTGCCAGCGGGCCTGCCTCGGGAAACACCATATATTTT. Translation: CASGPASGNTIYF.

This clonotype was seen at least ten times. J is TRBJ2-7 and V is TRBV7-3; 12 bases match TRBD2. This CDR3 is built from 16 residues. Germline V CDR1 and CDR2: SGHTA, FQGTGA. The ends lost 2 bases at V and 1 base at J; junction bases unmatched: 3. CDR3 sequence reads: CASSLDGLAGSYEQYF. In nucleotides, the CDR3 is TGTGCCAGCAGCTTAGACGGACTAGCGGGATCCTACGAGCAGTACTTC.

This clonotype was observed many times. The chain's CDR3 is CAWSGLAGTDTQYF. The CDR3 DNA reads as TGTGCCTGGAGTGGACTAGCGGGCACAGATACGCAGTATTTT. The chain uses TRBV30 and TRBJ2-3, with 9 bases lining up with TRBD2. The length of the CDR3 is 14 residues. Germline CDR1 and CDR2: GTSNPN and SVGIG (reference sequence). V lost 1 base, J lost 1 base, and 0 bases stayed unmatched. Based on the CDR3 plus reference TRBV30 and TRBJ2-3, the full variable domain is SQTIHQWPATLVQPVGSPLSLECTVEGTSNPNLYWYRQAAGRGLQLLFYSVGIGQISSEVPQNLSASRPQDRQFILSSKKLLLSDSGFYLCAWSGLAGTDTQYFGPGTRLTVL.

In its sample, this clonotype was seen many times. This rearrangement joins TRBV10-2 to TRBJ2-7; the match to TRBD1 covers 9 bases. There are 14 residues in the CDR3. CDR1 and CDR2 (germline): WSHSY, SAAADI. Trimming at V came to 9 bases and at J to 5 bases, leaving 11 bases not matched to a gene. CDR3 nucleotides: TGCGCCAGTCAAACAGGGGGCGTTATACACGAGCAGTACTTC. This codes for CASQTGGVIHEQYF.

In its sample, this clonotype was seen many times. The chain combines TRBV12-3 or TRBV12-4 with TRBJ1-2; a weak D match, TRBD1 (6 bases). Deletions cut 1 base from V and 7 bases from J, with 16 bases between. The CDR3 is 15 amino acids. The CDR3 DNA reads as TGTGCCAGCAGTTTAGGTGCGGGGGCTCCGGCTGGCTACACCTTC. Its protein product is CASSLGAGAPAGYTF.

This chain links TRBV6-1 with TRBJ1-2; D is possibly TRBD1 (6 bases). The CDR3 contains 13 residues. With 3 bases removed from V and 4 bases from J, the gap between germline ends came to 9 bases. CDR1 is MNHNS, CDR2 SASEGT, per germline. The CDR3 region is CASSDGQIYGYTF. The CDR3 nucleotides are TGTGCCAGCAGTGACGGACAGATCTATGGCTACACCTTC.